This is a list of T cell receptor beta chains from one sample in a study of blood T cell repertoires in COVID-19. TCRdb keeps only in-frame clones here, not all; method: immunoSEQ multiplex PCR. This sample has some 310,000 clones, with around 90% found just once. Sequenced input: peripheral blood. The receptor set was obtained from a woman between 40 and 55 years old with COVID-19, enrolled during active disease. CDR3s include the opening cysteine and the closing phenylalanine or tryptophan. The D gene is left open where the match is weak. Clone size is not always given. Where it is, it says once, few, many or a class for expanded clones.

j_call clone_size v_call d_call cdr3_nt cdr3_aa
TRBJ2-5 . TRBV9 TRBD2 TGTGCCAGCAGCGTACCCGGGACTAGCGGGAGCCGTGAGACCCAGTACTTC CASSVPGTSGSRETQYF
TRBJ1-5 . TRBV7-9 . TGTGCCAGCAGCTTAGCGCATGTGACAGGACTTCATCAGCCCCAGCATTTT CASSLAHVTGLHQPQHF
TRBJ1-1 . TRBV6-5 TRBD1 TGTGCCAGCAGTCAGACAGGGGTAGGGGGCACTGAAGCTTTCTTT CASSQTGVGGTEAFF
TRBJ1-3 . TRBV28 TRBD1 TGTGCCAGCAGTTCGACAGGGGGGGAAAACACCATATATTTT CASSSTGGENTIYF
TRBJ2-7 once TRBV10-3 TRBD1 TGTGCCATCCTGCGCCAGGGGGCGTACGAGCAGTACTTC CAILRQGAYEQYF
TRBJ2-7 . TRBV7-2 TRBD2 TGTGCCAGCAGCTCCTCACTAGCGGGGCCCTACGAGCAGTACTTC CASSSSLAGPYEQYF
TRBJ1-1 . TRBV19 TRBD1 TGTGCCACCAGACAGGGGGCGAACACTGAAGCTTTCTTT CATRQGANTEAFF
TRBJ1-4 . TRBV2 TRBD1 TGTGCCAGCAGTATTAAGGGACAGCAGGTTGAAAAACTGTTTTTT CASSIKGQQVEKLFF
TRBJ1-1 . TRBV2 TRBD1 TGTGCCAGCAGCCTGACAGGGCTGGCTGAAGCTTTCTTT CASSLTGLAEAFF
TRBJ2-2 . TRBV4-3 TRBD2 TGCGCCAGCAGTCTACTAGCGGGAGTTACTCCCGGGGAGCTGTTTTTT CASSLLAGVTPGELFF
TRBJ1-1 . TRBV29-1 TRBD1 TGCAGCGCCGGACAGGGCGGGGGTAACACTGAAGCTTTCTTT CSAGQGGGNTEAFF
TRBJ1-1 . TRBV5-5 . TGTGCCAGCAGCTTCCAGGACCAGGGGAGTGTTGACACTGAAGCTTTCTTT CASSFQDQGSVDTEAFF
TRBJ2-7 . TRBV15 TRBD2 TGTGCCACCAGCACTGGACTAGCGGGGACTGAAGCTAACTACGAGCAGTACTTC CATSTGLAGTEANYEQYF
TRBJ1-2 . TRBV27 TRBD1 TGTGCCAGTAGGACAGGGACGAACTATGGCTACACCTTC CASRTGTNYGYTF
TRBJ1-1 . TRBV28 . TGTGCCAGCAGTGGATGGGAGCCCAACACTGAAGCTTTCTTT CASSGWEPNTEAFF
TRBJ1-2 . TRBV6-5 . TGTGCCAGCAGTCGGGGGGATGGTGGCTACACCTTC CASSRGDGGYTF
TRBJ1-1 . TRBV19 . TGTGCCACTACGACAGCCCTGGGGACTGAAGCTTTCTTT CATTTALGTEAFF
TRBJ1-1 . TRBV27 . TGTGCCAGCAGTTTATTTCGGGGGGAAGGGAACAAGAGGACTGAAGCTTTCTTT CASSLFRGEGNKRTEAFF
TRBJ1-4 . TRBV2 . TGTGCCAGCCGGCGGAGCTCTAATGAAAAACTGTTTTTT CASRRSSNEKLFF
TRBJ1-4 . TRBV5-1 . TGCGCCAGCAGCCTCTCCACATCAACTAATGAAAAACTGTTTTTT CASSLSTSTNEKLFF
TRBJ2-1 . TRBV6-5 TRBD2 TGTGCCAGCAGTCGGACTAGCGGTCACAATGAGCAGTTCTTC CASSRTSGHNEQFF
TRBJ1-2 . TRBV7-9 TRBD1 TGTGCCAGCAGCTTAGACAGGGGGGCCTATGGCTACACCTTC CASSLDRGAYGYTF
TRBJ2-5 . TRBV5-6 TRBD1 TGTGCCAGCAGCGGGACAGGGCCCCAAGAGACCCAGTACTTC CASSGTGPQETQYF
TRBJ2-4 . TRBV4-3 TRBD2 TGCGCCAGCAGCCAACTATCTGGCGGGCTAGCGGGAGGACCTTTAGTGTACTTC CASSQLSGGLAGGPLVYF
TRBJ2-7 . TRBV11-1 TRBD1 TGTGCCAGCAGCTTAGCTCGTGGGGACAGGGTGTACGAGCAGTACTTC CASSLARGDRVYEQYF
TRBJ2-3 . TRBV4-2 . TGTGCCAGCAGCCAAGAGCTCAACTTCGGACAGATCACAGATACGCAGTATTTT CASSQELNFGQITDTQYF
TRBJ2-4 . TRBV11-2 TRBD1 TGTGCCAGCGGGACAGGGGGAAACATTCAGTACTTC CASGTGGNIQYF
TRBJ1-2 . TRBV12-3/TRBV12-4 . TGTGCCTGCGAGCTCAACTATGGCTACACCTTC CACELNYGYTF
TRBJ2-7 . TRBV11-2 TRBD2 TGTGCCAGCAGCTCGTACTTGACTAGCGGGGGATCTTTATCGGGGGAGCAGTACTTC CASSSYLTSGGSLSGEQYF
TRBJ1-2 . TRBV27 . TGTGCCAGCAGGACTTCGGGACACTCTGGCTACACCTTC CASRTSGHSGYTF
TRBJ2-7 . TRBV6-2/TRBV6-3 . TGTGCCAGCAGTAACGGTCCGTCCGAGCAGTACTTC CASSNGPSEQYF
TRBJ1-2 . TRBV7-3 TRBD1 TGTGCCAGCAGCCCAAGGACAGGGGATGGCTACACCTTC CASSPRTGDGYTF
TRBJ1-5 . TRBV7-2 . TGTGCCAGCAGCTTAGCAGGGGTGAGATTCAATCAGCCCCAGCATTTT CASSLAGVRFNQPQHF
TRBJ2-7 . TRBV9 . TGTGCCAGCAGCGTAGGGTACAGAAGCTACGAGCAGTACTTC CASSVGYRSYEQYF
TRBJ1-3 . TRBV5-5 . TGTGCCAGCAGCTTGGCCCCTTTGGGGCAGGCTGGAAACACCATATATTTT CASSLAPLGQAGNTIYF
TRBJ1-1 . TRBV19 . TGTGCCAGTAGCATACCAATCCGGGCTGAAGCTTTCTTT CASSIPIRAEAFF
TRBJ1-1 . TRBV7-9 . TGTGCCAGCAGCGTCCTCGGGGATGAAGCTTTCTTT CASSVLGDEAFF
TRBJ1-1 . TRBV3-1/TRBV3-2 . TGTGCCAGCAGCCAAGATCTACAGTTGAACACTGAAGCTTTCTTT CASSQDLQLNTEAFF
TRBJ2-1 once TRBV9 . TGTGCCAGCAGCGTACCTGGACTCTATGAGCAGTTCTTC CASSVPGLYEQFF
TRBJ2-7 . TRBV18 . TGTGCCAGCTCACCCCCCCGGGTCCTAGACTACGAGCAGTACTTC CASSPPRVLDYEQYF
TRBJ1-1 . TRBV7-9 . TGTGCCAGCGCAAATAGGTCGAGGGGGACCGAGGGGACTGAAGCTTTCTTT CASANRSRGTEGTEAFF
TRBJ1-4 . TRBV9 . TGTGCCAGCAGCGGAACAGGGAGGGCTGAAAAACTGTTTTTT CASSGTGRAEKLFF
TRBJ2-1 . TRBV15 TRBD1 TGTGCCACCAGCAGAGATTCTGGGACAGGGGGATCTGAGCAGTTCTTC CATSRDSGTGGSEQFF
TRBJ1-1 . TRBV30 . TGTGCCTGGAAAGAGGGACAATCGTTCGCTGAAGCTTTCTTT CAWKEGQSFAEAFF
TRBJ2-1 . TRBV27 . TGTGCCAGCAGTTTATCCAGGTACAATGAGCAGTTCTTC CASSLSRYNEQFF
TRBJ1-1 . TRBV30 . TGTGCCTGGAGTATCCGGGTTACTGAAGCTTTCTTT CAWSIRVTEAFF
TRBJ2-3 . TRBV6-4 TRBD2 TGTGCCAGCAGCGCGGAGCGGGGGGACACAGATACGCAGTATTTT CASSAERGDTDTQYF
TRBJ1-4 once TRBV28 . TGTGCCAGCAGTCCACCCGGGAGTAATGAAAAACTGTTTTTT CASSPPGSNEKLFF
TRBJ2-1 . TRBV15 . TGTGCCACCAGCAGTCTGAGGGCCCAATCCTACAATGAGCAGTTCTTC CATSSLRAQSYNEQFF
TRBJ1-3 . TRBV7-2 . TGTGCCAGCCACGGGGGGGGGCTGACTTTATCTGGAAACACCATATATTTT CASHGGGLTLSGNTIYF